These 16 T cell receptor beta chains originate from one sample sequenced in a study of OX40 agonist ivuxolimab in advanced cancers. Clones were sequenced by immunoSEQ multiplex PCR, and TCRdb holds only the in-frame ones, with some missing. In the table there are about 77,000 clones, around 92% of which are singletons. This sample comprised CD4+ or CD8+ T cells sorted from blood, obtained in a trial of the OX40 agonist ivuxolimab. The receptors derive from an adult with an advanced solid tumor such as melanoma, head and neck, liver or kidney cancer.

The chain is built from TRBV5-1 and TRBJ2-1, with a weak D call TRBD1 (6 bases). Trimming took off 4 bases at V and 0 bases at J, with 14 bases between the two ends. The CDR3 contains 16 residues. Per germline, CDR1 SGHRS and CDR2 YFSETQ. The CDR3 region is CASSLDTGSSYNEQFF. CDR3 nucleotide sequence: TGCGCCAGCAGCCTTGATACAGGGAGCTCCTACAATGAGCAGTTCTTC.

The V gene is TRBV7-8, the J gene TRBJ2-3; D may be TRBD2 (5 bases). The germline V and J ends were trimmed by 2 bases and 0 bases, with 9 bases remaining between them. The CDR3 sequence is 15 residues long. Germline lookup yields CDR1 SGHVS and CDR2 FQNEAQ. CDR3 region: CASSLLGGSTDTQYF. The CDR3 DNA follows: TGTGCCAGCAGCTTATTAGGCGGGAGCACAGATACGCAGTATTTT.

V gene TRBV29-1 combines with J gene TRBJ2-7; a weak D match, TRBD2 (6 bases). The germline CDR1 and CDR2 sequences are SQVTM and ANQGSEA. Trimming pared 4 bases from V and 2 bases from J, leaving 12 bases between. The CDR3 is 13 residues long. CDR3 loop: CSVAWRGAYEQYF. The CDR3 DNA sequence: TGCAGCGTTGCTTGGCGGGGCGCCTACGAGCAGTACTTC.

The chain is built from TRBV5-4 and TRBJ1-4; D call uncertain. This CDR3 has 13 amino acids. V shed 3 bases and J shed 8 bases, with 11 bases lying between them. Germline CDR1 is SGHNT and CDR2 is YYREEE (reference sequence). This CDR3 is CASSSASGEKLFF. CDR3 bases: TGTGCCAGCAGCTCCGCCTCGGGGGAAAAACTGTTTTTT.

The CDR3 loop is CASSGRRGFSGANVLTF. The CDR3 coding sequence is TGTGCCAGCAGCGGACGCAGGGGATTCTCTGGGGCCAACGTCCTGACTTTC. The gene calls are TRBV7-2 and TRBJ2-6; TRBD1 is a possible D gene (6 bases). Germline V CDR1 and CDR2: SGHTA, FQGNSA. The V end was cut by 5 bases, the J end by 0 bases, with 14 bases between. This CDR3 has 17 amino acids.

The chain carries TRBV5-1 and TRBJ2-7; the D is unclear. V lost 1 base and J lost 2, with 10 bases in between. Germline CDR1 and CDR2: SGHRS and YFSETQ. The CDR3 loop spans 14 amino acids. CDR3 in amino acids: CASSLYGSPYEQYF. CDR3 coding DNA: TGCGCCAGCAGCTTGTACGGCAGTCCCTACGAGCAGTACTTC.

The chain links TRBV28 to TRBJ2-1; the D is unclear. Germline V gives CDR1 MDHEN, CDR2 SYDVKM. The CDR3 spans 13 residues. The germline V and J ends were trimmed by 1 base and 5 bases, with 6 bases remaining between them. CDR3 region: CASSLSADNEQFF. CDR3 sequence (DNA): TGTGCCAGCAGTTTATCGGCAGACAATGAGCAGTTCTTC.

The chain couples TRBV11-3 to TRBJ1-6; weak D call: TRBD1 (6 bases). Germline CDR1 is SGHNT and CDR2 is YENEEA. This CDR3 spans 14 amino acids. V was pared by 5 bases and J by 7 bases, with 12 bases between. This chain's CDR3 is CASSRRGENSPLHF. The CDR3 nucleotides read TGTGCCAGCAGCCGAAGGGGGGAGAATTCACCCCTCCACTTT.

The chain couples TRBV19 to TRBJ1-2; D is unclear. V was shortened by 5 bases and J by 0 bases, with 7 bases between the two germline ends. CDR3 length: 13 residues. Germline assignment: CDR1 LNHDA and CDR2 SQIVND (reference sequence). The CDR3 sequence is CASSRASNYGYTF. The CDR3 nucleotides read TGTGCCAGTAGTCGGGCCTCTAACTATGGCTACACCTTC. The variable domain in full, with the rest retrieved from reference TRBV19 and TRBJ1-2, is DGGITQSPKYLFRKEGQNVTLSCEQNLNHDAMYWYRQDPGQGLRLIYYSQIVNDFQKGDIAEGYSVSREKKESFPLTVTSAQKNPTAFYLCASSRASNYGYTFGSGTRLTVV.

The CDR3 DNA reads as TGTGCCAGCAGTTCCTGGACAGGGTCAGCCTTTTTGAGGGTAGCTTTCTTT. It specifies CASSSWTGSAFLRVAFF. This chain joins TRBV28 and TRBJ1-1, with 8 bases aligning to TRBD1. This CDR3 has 17 residues. V gave up 4 bases and J gave up 10 bases; unmatched junction bases: 20. CDR1 is MDHEN and CDR2 is SYDVKM in the germline V gene.

This chain joins TRBV7-9 and TRBJ1-6, with D possibly TRBD1 on 5 matching bases. The CDR3 contains 14 residues. Trimming left V 8 bases short and J 10 bases short, with 18 bases between. Germline assignment: CDR1 SEHNR and CDR2 FQNEAQ (reference sequence). The CDR3 sequence: CASQDMEGSSPLHF. CDR3 DNA sequence: TGTGCCAGCCAGGACATGGAAGGCAGCTCACCCCTCCACTTT.

The rearrangement uses TRBV6-4 and TRBJ1-1, with TRBD1 as a possible D gene (5 bases). Trimming left V 6 bases short and J 0 bases short, with 11 bases between. From germline, CDR1 is MRHNA and CDR2 SNTAGT. CDR3 size: 14 residues. For the CDR3, the DNA is TGTGCCAGCAGGGGGACTGATTTGAACACTGAAGCTTTCTTT. Encoded protein: CASRGTDLNTEAFF.

This clone was recorded a few times. CDR3 coding DNA: TGTGCCAGCAGCTTAGGGGGGAGGGGAGGACAGCCCCAGCATTTT. This encodes CASSLGGRGGQPQHF. The V call is TRBV7-2, the J call TRBJ1-5; perhaps TRBD1 as D (5 bases). CDR1 and CDR2 (germline): SGHTA, FQGNSA. This CDR3 is built from 15 residues. V gave up 1 base and J gave up 7 bases, with 14 bases separating them.

The CDR3 sequence: CASTVDGSQPQHF. DNA of the CDR3: TGTGCCAGCACGGTGGACGGCTCGCAACCCCAGCATTTT. The chain uses TRBV2 and TRBJ1-5; the D is unclear. Trimming left V 7 bases short and J 10 bases short, with 17 bases between. This CDR3 comprises 13 residues. Germline CDR1 and CDR2: SNHLY and FYNNEI. The entire variable domain, with the rest obtained from reference TRBV2 and TRBJ1-5, is as follows: EPEVTQTPSHQVTQMGQEVILRCVPISNHLYFYWYRQILGQKVEFLVSFYNNEISEKSEIFDDQFSVERPDGSNFTLKIRSTKLEDSAMYFCASTVDGSQPQHFGDGTRLSIL.

The chain uses TRBV6-5 and TRBJ2-5, with 11 bases identical to TRBD2. V lost 4 bases, J lost 5 bases, and 9 bases stayed unmatched. Germline V gives CDR1 MNHEY, CDR2 SVGAGI. There are 16 residues in the CDR3. The CDR3 reads CASSFAVAGGMETQYF. The CDR3 bases are TGTGCCAGCAGTTTCGCCGTAGCGGGAGGGATGGAGACCCAGTACTTC.

The V call is TRBV6-1, the J call TRBJ1-2; 7 nucleotides agree with TRBD1. The length of the CDR3 is 14 residues. In germline, CDR1 is MNHNS, CDR2 SASEGT. The V gene end was trimmed by 6 bases and the J gene end by 8 bases; junction bases not matched to a gene: 12. CDR3 in amino acids: CASSFGRTGGGYTF. The CDR3 DNA reads as TGTGCCAGCAGCTTTGGGAGGACAGGCGGCGGCTACACCTTC.